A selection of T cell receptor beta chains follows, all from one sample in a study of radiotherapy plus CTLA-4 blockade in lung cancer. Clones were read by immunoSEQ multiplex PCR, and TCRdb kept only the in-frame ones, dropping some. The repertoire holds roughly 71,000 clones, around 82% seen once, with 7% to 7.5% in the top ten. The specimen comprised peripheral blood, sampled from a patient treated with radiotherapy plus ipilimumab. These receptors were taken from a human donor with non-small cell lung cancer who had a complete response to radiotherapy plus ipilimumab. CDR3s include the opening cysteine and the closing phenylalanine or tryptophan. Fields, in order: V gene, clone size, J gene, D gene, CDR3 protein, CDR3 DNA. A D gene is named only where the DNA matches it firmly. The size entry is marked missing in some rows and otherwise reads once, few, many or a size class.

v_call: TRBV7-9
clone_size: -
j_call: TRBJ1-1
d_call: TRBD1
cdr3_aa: CASSPDTQGETEAFF
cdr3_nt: TGTGCCAGCAGTCCGGATACACAGGGGGAGACTGAAGCTTTCTTT

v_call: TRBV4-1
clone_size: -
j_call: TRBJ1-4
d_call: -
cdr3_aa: CASSQVGTPKNGEKLFF
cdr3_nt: TGCGCCAGCAGCCAGGTCGGGACACCTAAGAACGGGGAAAAACTGTTTTTT

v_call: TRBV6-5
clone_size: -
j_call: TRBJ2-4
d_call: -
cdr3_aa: CASSYSRSTNIQYF
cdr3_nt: TGTGCCAGCAGTTACTCCAGGAGCACAAACATTCAGTACTTC

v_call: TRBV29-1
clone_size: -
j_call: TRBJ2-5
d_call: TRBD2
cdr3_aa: CSALTSGLGETQYF
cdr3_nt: TGCAGCGCTTTGACTAGCGGGCTAGGGGAGACCCAGTACTTC

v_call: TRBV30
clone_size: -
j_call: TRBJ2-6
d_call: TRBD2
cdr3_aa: CAWKTSGYSGANVLTF
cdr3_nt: TGTGCCTGGAAGACTAGCGGATACTCTGGGGCCAACGTCCTGACTTTC

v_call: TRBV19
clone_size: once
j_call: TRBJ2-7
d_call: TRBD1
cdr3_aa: CASSTSQGALYEQYF
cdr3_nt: TGTGCCAGTAGTACGTCACAGGGGGCTTTGTACGAGCAGTACTTC

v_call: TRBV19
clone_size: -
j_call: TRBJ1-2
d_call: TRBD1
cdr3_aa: CASSGTGSYGYTF
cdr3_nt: TGTGCCAGTAGCGGGACAGGGTCCTATGGCTACACCTTC

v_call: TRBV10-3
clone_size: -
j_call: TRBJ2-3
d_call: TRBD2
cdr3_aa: CASVAGGADTQYF
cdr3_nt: TGTGCCTCTGTAGCGGGAGGAGCAGATACGCAGTATTTT

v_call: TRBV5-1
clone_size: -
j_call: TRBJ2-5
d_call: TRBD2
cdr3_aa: CASALSGGQETQYF
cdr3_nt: TGCGCCAGCGCCCTAAGCGGGGGGCAAGAGACCCAGTACTTC

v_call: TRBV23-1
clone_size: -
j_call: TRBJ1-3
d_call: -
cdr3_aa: CASSPLCRVLGVRDTIYF
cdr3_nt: TGCGCCAGCAGTCCCCTTTGTAGAGTGTTAGGGGTTCGGGACACCATATATTTT

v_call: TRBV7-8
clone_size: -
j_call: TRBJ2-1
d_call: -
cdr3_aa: CASSTRGNEQFF
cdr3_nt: TGTGCCAGCAGCACAAGAGGCAATGAGCAGTTCTTC

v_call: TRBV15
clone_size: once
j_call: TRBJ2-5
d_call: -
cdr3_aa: CATSKQQETQYF
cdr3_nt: TGTGCCACCAGCAAACAGCAAGAGACCCAGTACTTC

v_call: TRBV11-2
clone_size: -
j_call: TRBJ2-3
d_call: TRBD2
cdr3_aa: CASSPQAGSDTQYF
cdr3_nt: TGTGCCAGCAGCCCCCAAGCGGGGTCAGATACGCAGTATTTT

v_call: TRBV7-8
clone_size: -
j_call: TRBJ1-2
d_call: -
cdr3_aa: CASSFYSGSTGIDGYTF
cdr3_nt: TGTGCCAGCAGCTTCTACTCCGGCTCCACAGGGATAGACGGCTACACCTTC

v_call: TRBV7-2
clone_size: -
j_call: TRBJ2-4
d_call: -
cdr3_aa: CASSLGYGGGLAKNIQYF
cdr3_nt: TGTGCCAGCAGCTTAGGATATGGAGGGGGACTAGCCAAAAACATTCAGTACTTC

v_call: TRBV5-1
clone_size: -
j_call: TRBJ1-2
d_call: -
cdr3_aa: CASSPRTEGGVWTF
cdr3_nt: TGCGCCAGCAGCCCCAGGACAGAGGGGGGTGTATGGACCTTC

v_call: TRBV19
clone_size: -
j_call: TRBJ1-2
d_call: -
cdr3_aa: CASSIEGRPNYGYTF
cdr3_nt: TGTGCCAGTAGTATAGAAGGCAGGCCGAACTATGGCTACACCTTC

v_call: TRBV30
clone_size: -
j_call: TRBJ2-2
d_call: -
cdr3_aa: CAWSGLRTGELFF
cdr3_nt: TGTGCCTGGAGCGGACTGCGGACCGGGGAGCTGTTTTTT

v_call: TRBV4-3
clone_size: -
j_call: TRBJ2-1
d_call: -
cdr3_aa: CASSQDSLGGLTEQFF
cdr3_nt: TGCGCCAGCAGCCAAGATAGTTTGGGGGGACTCACTGAGCAGTTCTTC

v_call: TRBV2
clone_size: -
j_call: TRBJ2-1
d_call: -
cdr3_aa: CASSAGGGAIHTIWGEQFF
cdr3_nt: TGTGCCAGCAGTGCAGGTGGGGGGGCCATCCATACCATTTGGGGTGAGCAGTTCTTC

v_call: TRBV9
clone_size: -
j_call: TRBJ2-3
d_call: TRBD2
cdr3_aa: CASSVQAGSSTDTQYF
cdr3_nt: TGTGCCAGCAGCGTACAAGCGGGGTCTAGCACAGATACGCAGTATTTT

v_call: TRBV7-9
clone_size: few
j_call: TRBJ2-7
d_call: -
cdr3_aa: CASSLAPRGRVKYEQYF
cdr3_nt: TGTGCCAGCAGCTTAGCCCCCCGGGGCAGGGTTAAGTACGAGCAGTACTTC

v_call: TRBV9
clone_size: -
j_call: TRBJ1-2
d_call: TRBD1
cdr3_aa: CASSPTPQGFNYGYTF
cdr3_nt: TGTGCCAGCAGCCCTACCCCACAGGGGTTTAACTATGGCTACACCTTC

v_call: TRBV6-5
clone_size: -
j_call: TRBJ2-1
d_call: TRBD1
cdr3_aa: CASSYFGQGAYNEQFF
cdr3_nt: TGTGCCAGCAGTTACTTCGGACAGGGGGCGTACAATGAGCAGTTCTTC

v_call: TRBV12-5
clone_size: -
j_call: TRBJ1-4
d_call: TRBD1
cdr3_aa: CASGLGQGGEKLFF
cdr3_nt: TGTGCTAGTGGCTTGGGACAGGGAGGTGAAAAACTGTTTTTT

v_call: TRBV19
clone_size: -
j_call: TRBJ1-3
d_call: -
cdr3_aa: CASSRRGQGAWEVTIYF
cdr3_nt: TGTGCCAGTAGTAGACGAGGGCAGGGCGCCTGGGAGGTCACCATATATTTT

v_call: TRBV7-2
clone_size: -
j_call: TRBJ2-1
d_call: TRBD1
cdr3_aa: CASSLGQGLTYNEQFF
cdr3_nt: TGTGCCAGCAGCTTAGGACAGGGGCTTACCTACAATGAGCAGTTCTTC

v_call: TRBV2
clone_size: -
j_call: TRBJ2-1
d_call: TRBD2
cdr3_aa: CASKLAGVNEQFF
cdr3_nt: TGTGCCAGCAAACTAGCGGGAGTCAATGAGCAGTTCTTC

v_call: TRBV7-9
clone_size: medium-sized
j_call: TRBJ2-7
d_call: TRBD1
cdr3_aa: CASSDRDRPYEQYF
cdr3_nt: TGTGCCAGCAGCGACCGGGACAGGCCCTACGAGCAGTACTTC

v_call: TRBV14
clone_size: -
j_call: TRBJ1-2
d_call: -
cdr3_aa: CASSDAWRGAGSNYGYTF
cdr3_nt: TGTGCCAGCAGCGACGCGTGGCGTGGGGCGGGCTCAAACTATGGCTACACCTTC

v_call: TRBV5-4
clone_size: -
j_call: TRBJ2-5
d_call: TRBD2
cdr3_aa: CASSEGLVKTQYF
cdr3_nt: TGTGCCAGCAGCGAGGGACTAGTGAAGACCCAGTACTTC

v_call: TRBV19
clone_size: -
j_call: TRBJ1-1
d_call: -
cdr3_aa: CASSSPGRGDTEAFF
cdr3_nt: TGTGCCAGTAGTAGTCCGGGACGAGGGGACACTGAAGCTTTCTTT

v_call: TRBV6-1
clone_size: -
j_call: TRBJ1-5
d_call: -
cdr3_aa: CASSDSGGQPQHF
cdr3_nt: TGTGCCAGCAGTGATTCGGGGGGTCAGCCCCAGCATTTT

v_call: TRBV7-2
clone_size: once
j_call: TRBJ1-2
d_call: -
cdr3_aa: CASSLDLDLIGYTF
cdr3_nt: TGTGCCAGCAGCTTAGACTTGGATCTCATTGGCTACACCTTC

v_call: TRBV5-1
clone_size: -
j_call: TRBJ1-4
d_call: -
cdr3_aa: CASSLEAGNEKLFF
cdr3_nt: TGCGCCAGCAGCTTGGAGGCAGGGAATGAAAAACTGTTTTTT

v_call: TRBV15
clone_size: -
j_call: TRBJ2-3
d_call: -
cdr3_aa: CATSIPSSLAPDTQYF
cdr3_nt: TGTGCCACCAGCATCCCTTCGTCACTAGCCCCAGATACGCAGTATTTT

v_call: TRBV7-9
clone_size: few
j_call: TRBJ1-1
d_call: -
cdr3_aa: CASSLATWRGINTEAFF
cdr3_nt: TGTGCCAGCAGCCTCGCGACGTGGAGGGGGATTAACACTGAAGCTTTCTTT

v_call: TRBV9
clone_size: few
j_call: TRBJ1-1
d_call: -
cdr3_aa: CASSVGWEGTEAFF
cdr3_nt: TGTGCCAGCAGCGTAGGCTGGGAGGGCACTGAAGCTTTCTTT

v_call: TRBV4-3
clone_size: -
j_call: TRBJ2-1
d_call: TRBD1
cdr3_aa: CASSHVGTGARGEQFF
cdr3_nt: TGCGCCAGCAGCCACGTCGGGACAGGGGCCCGCGGGGAGCAGTTCTTC

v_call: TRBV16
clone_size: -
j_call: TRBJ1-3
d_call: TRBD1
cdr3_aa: CASSQSRTGSSGNTIYF
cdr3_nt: TGTGCCAGCAGCCAATCGAGGACAGGGAGCTCTGGAAACACCATATATTTT

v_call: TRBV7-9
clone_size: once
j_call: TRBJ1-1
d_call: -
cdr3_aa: CASSLGHPMNTEAFF
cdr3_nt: TGTGCCAGCAGCTTAGGACACCCGATGAACACTGAAGCTTTCTTT

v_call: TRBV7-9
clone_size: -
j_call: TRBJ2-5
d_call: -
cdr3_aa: CASSHSTQETQYF
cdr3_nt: TGTGCCAGCAGTCATTCGACGCAAGAGACCCAGTACTTC

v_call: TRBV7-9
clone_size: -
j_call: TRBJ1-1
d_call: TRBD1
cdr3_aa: CASSLADRGRDEAFF
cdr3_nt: TGTGCCAGCAGCTTAGCCGACAGGGGTCGAGACGAAGCTTTCTTT

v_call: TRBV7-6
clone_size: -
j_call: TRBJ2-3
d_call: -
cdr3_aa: CASSPLQDTQYF
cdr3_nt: TGTGCCAGCAGCCCCCTCCAAGATACGCAGTATTTT

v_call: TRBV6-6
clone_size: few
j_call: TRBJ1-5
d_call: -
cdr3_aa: CASSPQQDQPQHF
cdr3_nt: TGTGCCAGCAGTCCCCAGCAAGATCAGCCCCAGCATTTT

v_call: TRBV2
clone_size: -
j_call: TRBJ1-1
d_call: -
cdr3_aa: CASSEEGTEAFF
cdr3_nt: TGTGCCAGCAGTGAGGAAGGCACTGAAGCTTTCTTT

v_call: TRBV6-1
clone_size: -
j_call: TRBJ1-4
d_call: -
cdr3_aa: CARTPREKLFF
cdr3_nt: TGTGCCAGGACGCCACGCGAAAAACTGTTTTTT

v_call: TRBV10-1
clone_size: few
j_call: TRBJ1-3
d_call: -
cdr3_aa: CASSASSGNTIYF
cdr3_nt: TGCGCCAGCAGTGCGTCCTCTGGAAACACCATATATTTT

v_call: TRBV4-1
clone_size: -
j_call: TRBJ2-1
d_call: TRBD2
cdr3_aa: CASSQATSVNEQFF
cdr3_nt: TGCGCCAGCAGCCAAGCCACTAGCGTAAATGAGCAGTTCTTC

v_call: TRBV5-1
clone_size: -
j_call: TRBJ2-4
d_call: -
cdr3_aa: CASSLDFFPGANIQYF
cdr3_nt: TGCGCCAGCAGCTTGGACTTTTTTCCAGGGGCAAACATTCAGTACTTC

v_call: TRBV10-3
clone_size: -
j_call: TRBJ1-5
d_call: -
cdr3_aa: CAITAEVNQPQHF
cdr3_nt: TGTGCCATCACTGCAGAAGTTAATCAGCCCCAGCATTTT

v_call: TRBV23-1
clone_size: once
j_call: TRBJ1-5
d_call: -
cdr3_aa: CASSPPTGARSNQPQHF
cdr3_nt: TGCGCCAGCTCCCCACCGACGGGGGCGCGAAGCAATCAGCCCCAGCATTTT

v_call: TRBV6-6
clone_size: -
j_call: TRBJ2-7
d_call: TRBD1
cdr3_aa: CASSYSGQGWYEQCF
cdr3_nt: TGTGCCAGCAGTTACTCGGGACAGGGTTGGTACGAGCAGTGCTTC

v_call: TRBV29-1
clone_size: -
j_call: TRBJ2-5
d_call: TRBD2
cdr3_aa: CSVEGGAGVQETQYF
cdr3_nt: TGCAGCGTTGAGGGAGGGGCTGGGGTCCAAGAGACCCAGTACTTC

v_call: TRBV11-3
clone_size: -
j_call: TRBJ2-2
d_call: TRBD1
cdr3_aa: CASSFESGGGGELFF
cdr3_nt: TGTGCCAGCAGCTTTGAGTCAGGGGGCGGCGGGGAGCTGTTTTTT

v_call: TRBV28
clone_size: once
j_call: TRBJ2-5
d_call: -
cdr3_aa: CASSPNGGRGQETQYF
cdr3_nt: TGTGCCAGCAGCCCTAACGGGGGCAGGGGCCAAGAGACCCAGTACTTC

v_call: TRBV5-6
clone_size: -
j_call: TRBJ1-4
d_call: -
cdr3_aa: CASSLAGAIGEKLFF
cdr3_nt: TGTGCCAGCAGCTTGGCGGGGGCGATCGGTGAAAAACTGTTTTTT

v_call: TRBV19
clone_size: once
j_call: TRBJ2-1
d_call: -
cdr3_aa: CASSKSTSMGSYNEQFF
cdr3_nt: TGTGCCAGTAGTAAAAGCACCTCCATGGGCTCCTACAATGAGCAGTTCTTC

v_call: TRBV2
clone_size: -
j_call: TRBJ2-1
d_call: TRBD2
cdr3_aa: CASTLKPTSGRGNEQFF
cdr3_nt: TGTGCCAGCACCTTAAAACCGACTAGCGGGAGAGGCAATGAGCAGTTCTTC